This T cell receptor (beta chain) was observed in a study of identical twins. Points from the study as a whole: Among monozygotic twins, out-of-frame TCR alpha sharing exceeded what models predicted. Conclusions were based on cross-sectional statistical analysis, without following the same donors. Fewer insertions marked abundant cord blood beta clonotypes; young adult naive trended weakly, memory not at all.

Germline V lookup: CDR1 SGHVS, CDR2 FQNEAQ. Trimming left V 5 bases short and J 5 bases short, with 12 bases between. The CDR3 runs to 13 residues. A universal primer site was incorporated via template switching, and the cDNA contained unique molecular identifiers. Each CDR3 protein gets one entry after TCRdb re-called the 5' RACE reads with MiXCR. This sample carries a few hundred thousand distinct CDR3 sequences, about 8.3% of them seen once, and the ten largest clones take over 2%. This clonotype was recorded at least ten times. Its cognate antigen is unknown. These data were also filed under a second study, of yellow fever vaccine responses in identical twins.

The TCR originated in a woman aged 18-29 years in good health. The J gene is TRBJ2-5, the V gene TRBV7-8, with D perhaps matching TRBD2 (6 bases). Sequences were obtained from memory (CD45RO+) T cells sorted from blood. CDR3 DNA sequence: TGTGCCAGCAGCCCTCTAGCGAGGGAGACCCAGTACTTC. Translating it yields CASSPLARETQYF.